Sequencing of this TCR beta chain was carried out in a study of cytomegalovirus exposure and HLA in healthy donors. For the study at large: Caucasian-associated ancestry cluster membership applied to about 80% of under 450 genotyped donors.

With 5 bases removed from V and 1 base from J, the gap between germline ends came to 5 bases. Germline CDR1 and CDR2: LNHDA and SQIVND (reference sequence). CDR3 length: 12 residues. Turning to this clone: What it binds is not known. Other DNA variants within this sample encode the same CDR3.

In the PCR, 60 Vbeta and 13 Jbeta primers were used. Assay used: immunoSEQ multiplex PCR; TCRdb lists only in-frame clones, some missing. The table has some 200,000 clones, 80% to 85% seen once. Study-wide results and limits: DRB1 showed the most TCR associations and HLA-C the fewest in a later analysis, as rates varied by HLA locus. It was only CMV serostatus that was available as immune exposure information.

Source material: PBMCs. The TCR sequence derives from a woman aged 25 to 39 in good health and CMV-seronegative. The rearrangement uses TRBV19 and TRBJ1-2; D unclear. CDR3 in amino acids: CASSRVNYGYTF. The CDR3 DNA reads as TGTGCCAGTAGTCGGGTTAACTATGGCTACACCTTC.